The sequence of this T cell receptor (beta chain) was determined in a study of STAT5B mutations in CD4+ large granular lymphocyte leukemia. Regarding this clone: As yet, its antigen is unknown.

Study-wide results and caveats: No patients shared main leukemic clonotypes, though less than 30% appeared at low frequency elsewhere.

The repertoire was sequenced with immunoSEQ multiplex PCR; TCRdb's copy has only in-frame clones and lacks some. The sample lists roughly 30,000 clones; around nine tenths were seen once. The germline gives CDR1 SGHVS, CDR2 FNYEAQ. Losses at the gene ends were 5 bases for V and 1 base for J; bases not matched to a gene: 4. The CDR3 loop spans 17 amino acids. Material for sequencing was CD4+ T cells from blood buffy coats. The receptor comes from a human donor in good health. The chain recombines TRBV7-6 with TRBJ2-6; 11 bases fit TRBD2. As DNA, the CDR3 is TGTGCCAGCAGCCCGGGACTAGCGGTATCTGGGGCCAACGTCCTGACTTTC. This translates into CASSPGLAVSGANVLTF.